This entry features one T cell receptor (beta chain) sequence. Its recognized antigen is unknown. The sample holds no much larger clone one base away, and base qualities are not on file. This specimen comes from a study of blood T cell repertoires in COVID-19 (dated by TCRdb to about 2020). Study-level background: The collaborator samples originated in the United States, Italy and Spain and spanned the acute and convalescent phases of COVID-19. The material from the prospective study consisted of cDNA or gDNA derived from T cells, B-cell-depleted T cells, or PBMCs. Subjects who had been exposed to COVID-19, were actively infected with it, or had recovered from it provided the deeply sampled blood TCRbeta repertoires that made up the dataset. The repertoires were released in a freely available public database intended as a resource for research on the immune response to SARS-CoV-2. Samples were obtained from the ongoing ImmuneRACE study (first 160 participants) and from 950 to 1,500 subjects provided by 6 global collaborators. A de-identified subject ID, COVID-19 status, age in years and sex were almost always included in the sample metadata. Where available, HLA class I and class II types were obtained from metadata supplied by the sample provider rather than from assay-based typing. Study-level results and caveats: How much clinical and demographic metadata was included differed by source and by participant, and the metadata was provided uncurated.

In the prospective study, participants were about 18 to 100 years old, resided in fewer than 25 geographic areas of the United States, and were enrolled through a virtual design. Cohort assignment in the prospective study relied on participant-reported clinical history from a screening survey and a study questionnaire. ImmuneRACE Cohort 3 recovered participants were defined by two consecutive negative NP/OP PCR tests, healthcare professional clearance, or symptom resolution. Mobile phlebotomists in the prospective study collected whole blood, serum and a nasopharyngeal or oropharyngeal swab from every participant. Additional blood draws and questionnaires over a roughly two-month period could optionally be provided by prospective study participants. Prospective study blood samples were shipped either frozen or at room temperature before DNA extraction. TCRbeta CDR3 regions were amplified from genomic DNA by means of the immunoSEQ Assay, a bias-controlled multiplex PCR. Per the authors' processing: The number of nucleated cells in each sample was estimated from the amplification of reference gene primers within the assay. Sequence reads were collapsed and filtered to measure the absolute abundance of every unique TCRbeta CDR3 rearrangement. For each sample, productive Simpson clonality was calculated as the square root of Simpson's diversity index across productive rearrangements. Entries here come from immuneACCESS through TCRdb and include only in-frame sequences with V and J called. Some clones fail to appear in such tables; in the studies checked, an unresolved V gene covers under half of the shortfall, and the cause of the remainder is unknown. The DNA gave D and trimming, while V, J and clone size come from that table. This sample lists 390,000 or so clones; approximately 87% were detected once. The top ten constitute approximately 9.3% of the sample.

The source material was PBMCs or T cells enriched from blood (not recorded which). The source is a woman aged 45 to 65 who had recovered from COVID-19.

The DNA sequence follows: TGTGCCAGCAGCTTCCTCGGACAGGCGATCTTTTATGGCTACACCTTC. Its protein product is CASSFLGQAIFYGYTF. Here the chain combines TRBV5-6 and TRBJ1-2, with 7 central nucleotides matching TRBD1. The CDR3 goes from the cysteine to the phenylalanine over 16 residues. CDR3 DNA is the only sequence kept; it has 48 bases, read in frame from the first base. From the germline V gene, CDR1 is SGHDT and CDR2 is YYEEEE. Ends trimmed: V by 2 bases, J by 5 bases; bases unmatched to a gene: 12.